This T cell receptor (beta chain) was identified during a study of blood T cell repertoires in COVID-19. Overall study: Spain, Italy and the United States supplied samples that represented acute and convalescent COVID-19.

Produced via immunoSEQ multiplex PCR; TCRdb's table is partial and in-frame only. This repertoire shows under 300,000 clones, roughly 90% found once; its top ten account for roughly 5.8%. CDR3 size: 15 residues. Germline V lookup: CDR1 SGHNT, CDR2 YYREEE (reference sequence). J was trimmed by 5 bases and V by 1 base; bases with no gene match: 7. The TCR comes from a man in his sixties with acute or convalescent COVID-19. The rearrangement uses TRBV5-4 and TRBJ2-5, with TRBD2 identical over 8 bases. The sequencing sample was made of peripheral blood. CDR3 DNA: TGTGCCAGCAGCTTGCACGGGAGGGGTGGGGAGACCCAGTACTTC. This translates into CASSLHGRGGETQYF.